These 11 T cell receptor beta chains were sequenced from one sample in a study of shared clonotypes between healthy human individuals. Naive CD8 cells comprised CD45RO-negative, CCR7-positively selected cells, excluding terminally differentiated effector memory CD45RA+ cells. TCRdb's copy holds only in-frame clones and misses some; the assay was immunoSEQ multiplex PCR. The sample lists about 680,000 clones; just over 90% were seen once. Sample: naive CD8+ T cells sorted from blood. The receptors originated from a man aged 25-45 years in good health.

A remark on this clone: Other DNA sequences from this sample encode an identical CDR3 as well. The chain employs TRBV27 and TRBJ2-1; no clear D. V was shortened by 2 bases and J by 7 bases, with 9 bases between the two germline ends. The germline V gene has CDR1 MNHEY and CDR2 SMNVEV (reference sequence). The CDR3 sequence is 13 residues long. The CDR3 is CASSLGPINEQFF. The CDR3 DNA sequence: TGTGCCAGCAGTTTAGGGCCGATAAATGAGCAGTTCTTC.

This rearrangement joins TRBV27 to TRBJ2-1; 7 nucleotides match TRBD2. V lost 7 bases, J lost 2 bases, and 5 bases stayed unmatched. This CDR3 comprises 14 residues. Looked up from germline, CDR1 is MNHEY and CDR2 is SMNVEV (reference sequence). The DNA of the CDR3 is TGTGCCAGCAAGGGCGGGAGTCCCTACAATGAGCAGTTCTTC. It translates to CASKGGSPYNEQFF.

The V and J genes are TRBV27 and TRBJ2-5; 10 positions match TRBD2. CDR1 MNHEY and CDR2 SMNVEV come from the germline V gene (reference sequence). The length of the CDR3 is 17 residues. After removal of 5 bases from V and 5 bases from J, the junction contained 14 bases not matched to a gene. CDR3 amino acids: CASSGFLSSGRLETQYF. CDR3 bases: TGTGCCAGCAGTGGCTTCCTGTCTAGCGGGAGACTGGAGACCCAGTACTTC.

The chain uses TRBV7-9 and TRBJ2-1, with TRBD1 identical over 8 bases. The CDR3 consists of 16 residues. Per germline, CDR1 SEHNR and CDR2 FQNEAQ (reference sequence). V lost 5 bases, J lost 2 bases, and 8 bases stayed unmatched. The CDR3 is CASSTTGGVAYNEQFF. The DNA for the CDR3 is TGTGCCAGCAGCACAACAGGGGGAGTGGCCTACAATGAGCAGTTCTTC.

The chain couples TRBV28 to TRBJ2-5, with D possibly being TRBD1 or TRBD2 (5 bases each). Trimming took 2 bases from V and 2 from J, leaving 24 bases between them. The length of the CDR3 is 19 residues. Germline CDR1 is MDHEN and CDR2 is SYDVKM. As DNA, the CDR3 is TGTGCCAGCAGTTTAGAGACATCTGGGGCCGGGGAAGCACAAGAGACCCAGTACTTC. This codes for CASSLETSGAGEAQETQYF.

The V gene is TRBV6-5, the J gene TRBJ2-1; weak D call: TRBD2 (5 bases). Looked up from germline, CDR1 is MNHEY and CDR2 is SVGAGI. V lost 6 bases to trimming and J lost 2 bases, with 14 bases between them. The CDR3 length is 15 residues. The DNA for the CDR3 is TGTGCCAGCAGCTCAAGCGGATCAACCTACAATGAGCAGTTCTTC. Amino acids: CASSSSGSTYNEQFF.

This clone was seen once. The rearrangement links TRBV15 to TRBJ1-5, with D perhaps TRBD1 (5 bases). This CDR3 comprises 14 residues. Looked up from germline, CDR1 is LNHNV and CDR2 is YYDKDF (reference sequence). V lost 4 bases and J 2 bases, leaving 9 bases between the germline ends. As DNA, the CDR3 is TGTGCCACCAGCACCGGGACGGGCAATCAGCCCCAGCATTTT. It encodes CATSTGTGNQPQHF.

V gene TRBV6-1 combines with J gene TRBJ2-2; TRBD2 is a possible D gene (5 bases). Trimming took off 4 bases at V and 4 bases at J, with 10 bases between the two ends. Germline V gene data show CDR1 as MNHNS and CDR2 as SASEGT. The CDR3 contains 14 residues. The CDR3 is CASSASPGTGELFF. In DNA form, the CDR3 reads TGTGCCAGCAGTGCTAGCCCCGGCACCGGGGAGCTGTTTTTT.

The V gene is TRBV28, the J gene TRBJ2-7; tentatively, D is TRBD1 (5 bases). Trimming removed 7 bases at V and 7 bases at J, with 20 bases between. The CDR3 sequence is 14 residues long. Germline CDR1 reads MDHEN; CDR2 reads SYDVKM. Here the CDR3 reads CASTPRQGSWEQYF. CDR3 DNA: TGTGCCAGCACCCCCAGGCAGGGAAGTTGGGAGCAGTACTTC.

The rearrangement links TRBV7-2 to TRBJ2-1; D remains unclear. Per the germline V gene, CDR1 is SGHTA and CDR2 is FQGNSA. The CDR3 extends over 14 amino acids. Trimming pared 0 bases from V and 0 bases from J, leaving 3 bases between. This chain's CDR3 is CASSLAVSYNEQFF. The CDR3 bases are TGTGCCAGCAGCTTAGCTGTCTCCTACAATGAGCAGTTCTTC.

There are a few counts of this clone. The chain has TRBV7-9 and TRBJ1-2; D may be TRBD1 (6 bases). The V end was cut by 4 bases, the J end by 3 bases, with 15 bases between. CDR3 length: 15 amino acids. Per the germline V gene, CDR1 is SEHNR and CDR2 is FQNEAQ (reference sequence). The CDR3 loop is CASSSSGQIDYGYTF. In nucleotides, the CDR3 is TGTGCCAGCAGCTCCTCCGGACAGATAGACTATGGCTACACCTTC.